The rows below give T cell receptor beta chains drawn from one sample of a study of blood T cell repertoires in COVID-19. Measured with immunoSEQ multiplex PCR; TCRdb has only the in-frame clones, and not every one. The table lists about 99,000 clones, around 84% of them singletons. The material sequenced was peripheral blood. The receptors stem from a human donor in a cohort sampled during active COVID-19. Both conserved end residues are part of each CDR3. Each record gives: J gene, clone size, D gene, V gene, CDR3 DNA, CDR3 protein. D genes are given only for firm matches. Clone size is given for some rows only: seen once, a few or many times, or a class if the clone is expanded.

TRBJ2-7 | . | . | TRBV18 | TGTGCCAGCTCACCACCGGCGGCCTCCTACGAGCAGTACTTC | CASSPPAASYEQYF
TRBJ1-1 | . | . | TRBV2 | TGTGCCAGCAGTGAAGGGTTAACAGGGAGCACTGAAGCTTTCTTT | CASSEGLTGSTEAFF
TRBJ2-5 | . | . | TRBV6-5 | TGTGCCAGCAGAAAACTTAGCGGTCCCCAAGAGACCCAGTACTTC | CASRKLSGPQETQYF
TRBJ2-7 | . | . | TRBV6-5 | TGTGCCAGCAGCCACAAGTACGAGCAGTACTTC | CASSHKYEQYF
TRBJ2-7 | . | . | TRBV30 | TGTGCCTGGAGATCGCTCGACAGAGCCTACGAGCAGTACTTC | CAWRSLDRAYEQYF
TRBJ2-7 | . | . | TRBV5-1 | TGCGCCAGCAGCCCGTCGTCGTCTACCTACGAGCAGTACTTC | CASSPSSSTYEQYF
TRBJ1-6 | . | . | TRBV6-5 | TGTGCCTGCGGGGACGCCCATCATAATTCACCCCTCCACTTT | CACGDAHHNSPLHF
TRBJ2-1 | once | . | TRBV5-4 | TGTGCCAGCAGCTCCAACCGGGGGGCCCTCAATGAGCAGTTCTTC | CASSSNRGALNEQFF
TRBJ1-2 | once | . | TRBV5-1 | TGCGCCAGCAGCCCGGGATCGGGATATGGCTACACCTTC | CASSPGSGYGYTF
TRBJ1-1 | . | . | TRBV12-5 | TGTGCTAGTGGTTTTACAGGGAACACTGAAGCTTTCTTT | CASGFTGNTEAFF
TRBJ2-7 | . | . | TRBV25-1 | TGTGCCACCCAGGCGGACGGATTAGCGGCCTACGAGCAGTACTTC | CATQADGLAAYEQYF
TRBJ2-6 | . | . | TRBV4-1 | TGCGCCAGCAGCCAAGATCAGGGGCGCTTTGGGGCCAACGTCCTGACTTTC | CASSQDQGRFGANVLTF
TRBJ1-5 | . | TRBD1 | TRBV16 | TGTGCCAGCAGCCTCCCGGGACAGGGAAATCAGCCCCAGCATTTT | CASSLPGQGNQPQHF
TRBJ2-2 | . | . | TRBV5-1 | TGCGCCAGCAGCCCCCCCAGGGTAACATCGAACACCGGGGAGCTGTTTTTT | CASSPPRVTSNTGELFF
TRBJ1-4 | . | . | TRBV5-4 | TGTGCCAGCAGCTCAACGGGGGGGATGGGAAAACTGTTTTTT | CASSSTGGMGKLFF
TRBJ2-1 | . | TRBD2 | TRBV6-5 | TGTGCCAGCAGTTCTGGACTAGCGGGGGGGTATGAGCAGTTCTTC | CASSSGLAGGYEQFF
TRBJ1-6 | few | TRBD1 | TRBV6-6 | TGTGCCAGCAGTTCACGCGGGACAGCCAATTCACCCCTCCACTTT | CASSSRGTANSPLHF
TRBJ1-2 | once | . | TRBV7-2 | TGTGCCAGCAGCCCCCGACAGGCTATCTATGGCTACACCTTC | CASSPRQAIYGYTF
TRBJ1-4 | . | TRBD1 | TRBV28 | TGTGCCAGCAGTCCTGGACAGGCAACGTCTAATGAAAAACTGTTTTTT | CASSPGQATSNEKLFF
TRBJ1-3 | . | TRBD1 | TRBV11-1 | TGTGCCAGCAGCCGACAGGGTTCTGGAAACACCATATATTTT | CASSRQGSGNTIYF
TRBJ1-5 | . | . | TRBV21-1 | TGTGCCAGCAGCAATAGTAACAGGCGGGACCAGCCCCAGCATTTT | CASSNSNRRDQPQHF
TRBJ2-7 | . | TRBD2 | TRBV18 | TGTGCCAGCTCACTCCCGACTAGCGCCCGAGAGAAGTACTTC | CASSLPTSAREKYF
TRBJ2-5 | . | TRBD2 | TRBV24-1 | TGTGCCACCAGTGATACCGGGGGGACGCAAGAGACCCAGTACTTC | CATSDTGGTQETQYF
TRBJ1-2 | . | TRBD1 | TRBV7-2 | TGTGCCAGCAGCTTAGGGGGGGGACAGGGTTTGGGTGGCTACACCTTC | CASSLGGGQGLGGYTF
TRBJ2-2 | once | TRBD1 | TRBV10-1 | TGCGCCAGCAGCGCCGGGACAGGAGGCACCGGGGAGCTGTTTTTT | CASSAGTGGTGELFF
TRBJ1-2 | . | TRBD1 | TRBV5-1 | TGCGCCAGCAGCTTACAGGGGAGCCTCGCTCATGGCTACACCTTC | CASSLQGSLAHGYTF
TRBJ1-4 | . | . | TRBV19 | TGTGCCAGTAGTTCCCAGGCCGGACACAATGAAAAACTGTTTTTT | CASSSQAGHNEKLFF
TRBJ2-3 | . | TRBD2 | TRBV2 | TGTGCCAGGCGGACTAGCGGGGGGGGCACAGATACGCAGTATTTT | CARRTSGGGTDTQYF
TRBJ1-1 | . | . | TRBV18 | TGTGCCAGCTCCCAGGCCGGCAACACTGAAGCTTTCTTT | CASSQAGNTEAFF
TRBJ1-2 | . | . | TRBV7-2 | TGTGCCAGCAGCTTAGGTGGCAGGGCCTATGGCTACACCTTC | CASSLGGRAYGYTF
TRBJ1-1 | . | TRBD1 | TRBV11-2 | TGTGCCAGCAGGCATACAGGGGCCGGGTTTTCTTTCTTT | CASRHTGAGFSFF
TRBJ1-2 | once | TRBD1 | TRBV14 | TGTGCCAGCAGCCAAGAGACAGGGGTCATTGGCTACACCTTC | CASSQETGVIGYTF
TRBJ1-2 | few | TRBD1 | TRBV27 | TGTGCCAGCAGATCGACAGGGCACTATGGCTACACCTTC | CASRSTGHYGYTF
TRBJ2-1 | . | TRBD2 | TRBV19 | TGTGCCAGTAGTCCCGGGACTAGCGGAAACAATGAGCAGTTCTTC | CASSPGTSGNNEQFF
TRBJ1-1 | . | . | TRBV3-1/TRBV3-2 | TGTGCCAGCAGCCAAGCCAGGGTTAGGACTGAAGCTTTCTTT | CASSQARVRTEAFF
TRBJ2-2 | . | . | TRBV30 | TGTGCCTGGACCGGACAGTACACCGGGGAGCTGTTTTTT | CAWTGQYTGELFF
TRBJ1-1 | . | . | TRBV10-1 | TGCGCCAGCAGTACCAACGCGGGCGGCACTGAAGCTTTCTTT | CASSTNAGGTEAFF
TRBJ1-1 | . | . | TRBV2 | TGTGCCAGCTCGCCAGACATCGGTATGAACACTGAAGCTTTCTTT | CASSPDIGMNTEAFF
TRBJ2-3 | few | TRBD1 | TRBV11-2 | TGTGCCAGCAGCTCAACAGCAGGCACAGGGGTAACGCAGTATTTT | CASSSTAGTGVTQYF
TRBJ2-3 | . | TRBD2 | TRBV4-3 | TGCGCCAGCAGACTAGCGGGGGGGACAGATACGCAGTATTTT | CASRLAGGTDTQYF
TRBJ1-2 | . | . | TRBV7-9 | TGTGCCAGCAGCAAACCGGACAGCGCTCTCTATGGCTACACCTTC | CASSKPDSALYGYTF
TRBJ2-2 | . | TRBD1 | TRBV5-4 | TGTGCCAGCAGCTTGGGGGGTAGGGGGCAATCCACCGGGGAGCTGTTTTTT | CASSLGGRGQSTGELFF
TRBJ1-1 | . | . | TRBV3-1/TRBV3-2 | TGTGCCAGCAGCCCCCGACAGGACACTGAAGCTTTCTTT | CASSPRQDTEAFF
TRBJ2-3 | . | TRBD1 | TRBV7-2 | TGTGCCAGCAGCCTCGACAGGGGAAAGGCAGATACGCAGTATTTT | CASSLDRGKADTQYF
TRBJ1-5 | once | . | TRBV5-5 | TGTGCCAGCAGCTTGGACGGCCTAGGACCCCAGCATTTT | CASSLDGLGPQHF
TRBJ2-5 | . | . | TRBV5-1 | TGCGCCAGCAGCTTAATAGTGGGGGCTCAAGAGACCCAGTACTTC | CASSLIVGAQETQYF